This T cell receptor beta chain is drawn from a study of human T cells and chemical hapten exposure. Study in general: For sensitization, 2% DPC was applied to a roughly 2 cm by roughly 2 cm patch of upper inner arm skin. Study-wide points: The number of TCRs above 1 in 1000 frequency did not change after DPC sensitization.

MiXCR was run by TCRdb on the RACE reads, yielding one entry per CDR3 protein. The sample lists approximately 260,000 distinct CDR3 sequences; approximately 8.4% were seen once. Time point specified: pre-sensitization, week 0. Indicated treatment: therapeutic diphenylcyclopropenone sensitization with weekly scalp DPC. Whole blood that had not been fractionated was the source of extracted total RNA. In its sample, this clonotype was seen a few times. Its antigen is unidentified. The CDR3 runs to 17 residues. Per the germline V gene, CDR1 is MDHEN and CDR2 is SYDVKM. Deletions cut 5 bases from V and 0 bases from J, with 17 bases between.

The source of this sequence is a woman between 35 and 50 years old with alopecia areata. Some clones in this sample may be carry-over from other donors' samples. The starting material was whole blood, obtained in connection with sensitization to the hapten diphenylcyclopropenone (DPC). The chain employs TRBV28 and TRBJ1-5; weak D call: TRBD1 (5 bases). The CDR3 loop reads CASSPRGTAYSNQPQHF. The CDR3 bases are TGTGCCAGCAGTCCCCGTGGGACCGCGTATAGCAATCAGCCCCAGCATTTT.